Listed below are T cell receptor beta chains from one sample, sequenced in a study of a mutant IDH1 vaccine in newly diagnosed glioma. The method was immunoSEQ multiplex PCR; TCRdb's version includes in-frame clones alone and lacks a portion of them. The data hold about 40,000 clones, with roughly nine tenths observed a single time. Their target antigens are unknown. The specimen was PBMCs, collected from a glioma patient whose treatment included an IDH1 peptide vaccine. Receptors originate from a man over 45 with glioma. CDR3s include the opening cysteine and the closing phenylalanine or tryptophan. Fields, in order: J gene, D gene, clone size, V gene, CDR3 DNA, CDR3 protein. The D gene is left open where the match is weak. Size tells how often a clone was seen (once, few, many) or the class of an expanded clone, and some rows leave it out.

>TRBJ2-1|-|-|TRBV27
TGTGCCAGCAGCTCGAAGCGGGTGGGGAATGAGCAGTTCTTC
CASSSKRVGNEQFF
>TRBJ2-5|TRBD2|-|TRBV19
TGTGCCAGTAGTATCAGCTCGATGGGAGCTAGCGGGAGAGAGACCCAGTACTTC
CASSISSMGASGRETQYF
>TRBJ2-1|-|-|TRBV7-9
TGTGCCAGCAGCTCGCCGGTTGGGACGGCAGGCGGGTACAATGAGCAGTTCTTC
CASSSPVGTAGGYNEQFF
>TRBJ1-1|-|-|TRBV6-1
TGTGCCAGTCCAGAGAGAGTGGGGGCTCGTGCTTTCTTT
CASPERVGARAFF
>TRBJ1-3|-|once|TRBV30
TGTGCCTGGATTCCAGACTTGGGTGGAAACACCATATATTTT
CAWIPDLGGNTIYF
>TRBJ2-4|-|-|TRBV9
TGTGCCAGCAGCGTAGCGGGGAAAAACATTCAGTACTTC
CASSVAGKNIQYF
>TRBJ1-1|-|-|TRBV6-1
TGTGCCGGGTCGAGGGAGGGATTCACTGAAGCTTTCTTT
CAGSREGFTEAFF
>TRBJ2-7|TRBD1|once|TRBV5-4
TGTGCCAGCAGCCACGGACAGGGGGCATACGAGCAGTACTTC
CASSHGQGAYEQYF
>TRBJ2-5|-|-|TRBV5-4
TGTGCCAGCACCCACCGGACAGAAGAGACCCAGTACTTC
CASTHRTEETQYF
>TRBJ2-7|-|-|TRBV5-1
TGCGCCAGCAGCTTGGCGGGGCCGGGCTCCTACGAGCAGTACTTC
CASSLAGPGSYEQYF
>TRBJ1-1|-|-|TRBV5-6
TGTGCCAGCAGCTTGGCCCCCTTTCCGTATTACATGAACACTGAAGCTTTCTTT
CASSLAPFPYYMNTEAFF
>TRBJ1-3|TRBD1|once|TRBV7-2
TGTGCCAGCAGCCCAGACAGGGTTGGTGGAAACACCATATATTTT
CASSPDRVGGNTIYF
>TRBJ2-3|-|-|TRBV5-4
TGTGCCAGCAGCTTGGACACAGATACGCAGTATTTT
CASSLDTDTQYF
>TRBJ2-7|TRBD1|once|TRBV11-1
TGTGCCAGCAGTCGGAGGACCGGGACAGGGAGAGAGTACGTGGAGCAGTACTTC
CASSRRTGTGREYVEQYF
>TRBJ2-3|-|-|TRBV7-9
TGTGCCAGCAGCTTAGCGGGTGGCAGACGGGATGGAGATACGCAGTATTTT
CASSLAGGRRDGDTQYF
>TRBJ1-2|-|-|TRBV28
TGTGCCAGCAGTTTAGGTCATAGTCTCTATGGCTACACCTTC
CASSLGHSLYGYTF
>TRBJ1-2|-|-|TRBV5-4
TGTGCCAGCAGCCCGAGACAAATATCCTATGGCTACACCTTC
CASSPRQISYGYTF
>TRBJ2-4|-|-|TRBV14
TGTGCCAGCAGCCAAGTTTTATCCCGTTTCTCGGGTTTGGCCAAAAACATTCAGTACTTC
CASSQVLSRFSGLAKNIQYF
>TRBJ1-1|-|-|TRBV19
TGTGCCAGTAGTAAAGTGGACTGGATGAACACTGAAGCTTTCTTT
CASSKVDWMNTEAFF
>TRBJ2-7|TRBD1|-|TRBV28
TGTGCCAGCAGTATCATGGGACAGAGCTCCTACGAGCAGTACTTC
CASSIMGQSSYEQYF
>TRBJ2-7|TRBD2|-|TRBV30
TGTGCCTGGACCTCACGGGGGGGCTTAACCTACGAGCAGTACTTC
CAWTSRGGLTYEQYF
>TRBJ2-7|-|-|TRBV5-6
TGTGCCAGCAGCTTGGCAGGGCGCGAGCAGTACTTC
CASSLAGREQYF